This T cell receptor (beta chain) was found in a study of T cell responses to AZD1222 COVID-19 vaccine. The germline gives CDR1 LNHDA, CDR2 SQIVND (reference sequence). The J segment lost 5 bases and the V segment lost 6 bases, leaving 5 bases of the junction unmatched. CDR3 length: 14 amino acids. It was second doses at about 4 or about 12 weeks that were pooled. Overall study findings and caveats: Samples come after the peak T cell response, not at day 14. With two AZD1222 doses given, Spike-specific TCR breadth and depth both rose.

Clones were sequenced by immunoSEQ multiplex PCR, and TCRdb holds only the in-frame ones, with some missing. This repertoire shows fewer than 200,000 clones, approximately 90% found once; its top ten account for about 1.7%. This clone was observed once. What it binds is unknown. This specimen consisted of peripheral blood, obtained 28 days after the second AZD1222 dose. The chain uses TRBV19 and TRBJ2-7, with 12 bases that match TRBD2. This sequence originates from an adult who received the AZD1222 COVID-19 vaccine. The CDR3 DNA sequence: TGTGCCAGTAGCGCTAGCGGGGGGGTCCACGAGCAGTACTTC. Protein sequence: CASSASGGVHEQYF.